A selection of T cell receptor beta chains follows, all from one sample in a study of OX40 agonist ivuxolimab in advanced cancers. Profiling relied on immunoSEQ multiplex PCR, and the TCRdb table lists in-frame clones only, not all of them. In the table there are tens of thousands of clones, 75% to 95% of which are singletons. The specimen was CD4+ or CD8+ T cells sorted from blood, collected in a trial of the OX40 agonist ivuxolimab. These receptors all come from an adult with an advanced solid tumor such as melanoma, head and neck, liver or kidney cancer. Both conserved end residues are part of each CDR3. The D gene is left open where the match is weak. Some rows have no size entry. The others give once, few or many, or a class for an expanded clone.

TRBV5-6,once,TRBJ1-5,15,NA,TGTGCCAGCAGCTTGGGAGGGGGGAGCAATCAGCCCCAGCATTTT,CASSLGGGSNQPQHF
TRBV5-1,NA,TRBJ1-3,16,NA,TGCGCCAGCAGTTTAGGGCCCGCGACATCTGGAAACACCATATATTTT,CASSLGPATSGNTIYF
TRBV19,NA,TRBJ1-2,14,NA,TGTGCCAGTAGGGACCGGACAGTATTCTATGGCTACACCTTC,CASRDRTVFYGYTF
TRBV5-1,NA,TRBJ2-7,14,TRBD1,TGCGCCAGCAGCCACGGACAGGGGCTCTACGAGCAGTACTTC,CASSHGQGLYEQYF
TRBV4-2,NA,TRBJ2-1,16,TRBD2,TGTGCCAGCAGCCAGGAGACTAGCGGGAGTTTCAATGAGCAGTTCTTC,CASSQETSGSFNEQFF
TRBV2,few,TRBJ2-2,16,NA,TGTGCCAGCAGTGAAGTCGGCTTCCCGAACACCGGGGAGCTGTTTTTT,CASSEVGFPNTGELFF
TRBV28,NA,TRBJ1-2,12,NA,TGTGCCAGCGAGGGCGCTAACTATGGCTACACCTTC,CASEGANYGYTF
TRBV6-6,NA,TRBJ2-7,14,TRBD1,TGTGCCAGCAGCTTAGGACAGGGGGCCTACGAGCAGTACTTC,CASSLGQGAYEQYF
TRBV19,NA,TRBJ2-4,15,TRBD1,TGTGCCAGTAGTTCTACCGGGACAGTTAATATCATTCAGTACTTC,CASSSTGTVNIIQYF
TRBV10-3,NA,TRBJ1-2,13,NA,TGTGCCATCAGTGAGAGCAGAAGCTATGGCTACACCTTC,CAISESRSYGYTF
TRBV10-2,NA,TRBJ2-7,11,TRBD2,TGCGCCAGCAGTGAAGTGGGACTAGTGCGTTTC,CASSEVGLVRF
TRBV15,NA,TRBJ1-5,15,TRBD1,TGTGCCACCAGCACCCGGGACAGGGGGAATCAGCCCCAGCATTTT,CATSTRDRGNQPQHF
TRBV11-1,NA,TRBJ1-1,12,NA,TGTGCCAGCAGCTTAGCCATGGGGGAAGCTTTCTTT,CASSLAMGEAFF
TRBV10-3,NA,TRBJ2-7,15,NA,TGTGCCATCAGTGAGTCGAGTCCAGGCGACTACGAGCAGTACTTC,CAISESSPGDYEQYF
TRBV12-5,NA,TRBJ2-1,13,NA,TGTGCTAGTGGTTCGAGTCTAAACAATGAGCAGTTCTTC,CASGSSLNNEQFF
TRBV4-2,once,TRBJ2-7,16,TRBD2,TGTGCCAGCAGCCCCGAGCTAGCGGGAGGCTCCTACGAGCAGTACTTC,CASSPELAGGSYEQYF
TRBV5-6,once,TRBJ2-7,14,TRBD2,TGTGCCAGCAGTCCGGGAACTAGCGGCTACGAGCAGTACTTC,CASSPGTSGYEQYF
TRBV7-2,NA,TRBJ2-7,14,NA,TGTGCCAGCAGCCTGTTGACTCGTACACACGAGCAGTACTTC,CASSLLTRTHEQYF
TRBV16,NA,TRBJ2-5,13,NA,TGTGCCAGCAGCCAATCTAGAGGGGCCTCCCAGTACTTC,CASSQSRGASQYF
TRBV2,NA,TRBJ2-7,15,TRBD1,TGTGCCAGCAGACAGGGACAGGTGATAGTGTACGAGCAGTACTTC,CASRQGQVIVYEQYF
TRBV18,NA,TRBJ2-5,15,TRBD2,TGTGCCAGCTCCGAGGGAGGAGCGGGAGCAGAGACCCAGTACTTC,CASSEGGAGAETQYF
TRBV4-1,NA,TRBJ2-3,16,NA,TGCGCCAGCAGCCAAGAGGCACCGGATAGCACAGATACGCAGTATTTT,CASSQEAPDSTDTQYF
TRBV5-1,NA,TRBJ2-1,15,TRBD2,TGCGCCAGCAGCCCCCGGACTAGCGGAGCTCGGGAGCAGTTCTTC,CASSPRTSGAREQFF
TRBV19,once,TRBJ2-2,14,NA,TGTGCCAGTAGGGAGGTAGGGGCCACCGGGGAGCTGTTTTTT,CASREVGATGELFF
TRBV29-1,NA,TRBJ2-3,14,NA,TGCAGCGTTCAAGGGGGAGTAAGCACAGATACGCAGTATTTT,CSVQGGVSTDTQYF
TRBV6-6,NA,TRBJ1-3,13,NA,TGTGCCAGCAGAGGGCCCTCCGGAAACACCATATATTTT,CASRGPSGNTIYF
TRBV7-9,few,TRBJ1-3,13,NA,TGTGCCAGCAGCGAAGGCGTCGGAAACACCATATATTTT,CASSEGVGNTIYF
TRBV2,NA,TRBJ1-2,11,NA,TGTGCCAGCGAGGTAAACTATGGCTACACCTTC,CASEVNYGYTF
TRBV5-4,NA,TRBJ2-3,14,NA,TGTGCCAGCAGCTTGGGAAGGGCAACAGATACGCAGTATTTT,CASSLGRATDTQYF
TRBV28,NA,TRBJ2-1,16,TRBD2,TGTGCCAGCAGACCTACTAGCGGCAACTCCTACAATGAGCAGTTCTTC,CASRPTSGNSYNEQFF
TRBV5-4,once,TRBJ2-7,16,TRBD2,TGTGCCAGCAGCTTATCGGCGGGGGTAAGCTCCTACGAGCAGTACTTC,CASSLSAGVSSYEQYF